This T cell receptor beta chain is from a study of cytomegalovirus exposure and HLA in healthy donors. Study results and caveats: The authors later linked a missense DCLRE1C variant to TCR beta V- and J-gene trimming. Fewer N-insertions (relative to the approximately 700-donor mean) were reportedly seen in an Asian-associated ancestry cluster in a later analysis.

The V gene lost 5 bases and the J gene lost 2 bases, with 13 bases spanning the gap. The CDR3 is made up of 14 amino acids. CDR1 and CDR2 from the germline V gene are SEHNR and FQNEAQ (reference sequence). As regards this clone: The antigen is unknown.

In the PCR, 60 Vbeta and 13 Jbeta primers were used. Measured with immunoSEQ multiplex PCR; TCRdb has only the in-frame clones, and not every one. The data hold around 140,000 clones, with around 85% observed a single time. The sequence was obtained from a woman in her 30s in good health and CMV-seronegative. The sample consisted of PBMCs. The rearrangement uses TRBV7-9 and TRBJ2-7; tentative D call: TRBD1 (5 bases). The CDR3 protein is CASSLQGSTYEQYF. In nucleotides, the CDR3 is TGTGCCAGCAGCCTGCAGGGTAGCACCTACGAGCAGTACTTC.